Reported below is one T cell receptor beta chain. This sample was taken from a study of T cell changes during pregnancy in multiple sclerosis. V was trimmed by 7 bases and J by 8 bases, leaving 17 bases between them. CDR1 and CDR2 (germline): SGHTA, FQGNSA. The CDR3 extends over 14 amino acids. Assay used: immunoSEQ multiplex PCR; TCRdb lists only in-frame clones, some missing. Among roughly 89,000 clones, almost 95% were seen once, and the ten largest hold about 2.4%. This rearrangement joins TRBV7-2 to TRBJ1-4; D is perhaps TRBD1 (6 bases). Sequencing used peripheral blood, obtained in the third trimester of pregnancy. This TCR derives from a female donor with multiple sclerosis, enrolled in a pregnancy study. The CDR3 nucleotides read TGTGCCAGCAAGTTCGAACAGGGTCGCGAAAAACTGTTTTTT. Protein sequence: CASKFEQGREKLFF.